This T cell receptor beta chain was obtained from a study of response to subunit inactivated influenza vaccine. V lost 3 bases and J lost 2; bases outside the gene matches: 0. The CDR3 has 13 residues. Germline V gene data show CDR1 as ENHRY and CDR2 as SYGVKD. TCRdb reprocessed the RT-PCR reads with MiXCR, giving one entry per CDR3 protein. The table includes more than 550,000 distinct CDR3 sequences, approximately 10% detected once. Of note for this clonotype: Its specificity is not known.

Regarding the study as a whole: Few additional T cells are recruited per seasonal influenza vaccination, authors suggested.

These same data were also listed under a study on T cells expressing NK-cell markers. That report adds: The TCR beta cDNA came from 5'RACE template switching with UMIs. Underlying the TCR beta repertoires were sorted CD3+CD56+NKG2C+, CD3+CD56+NKG2C- and CD3+CD56-NKG2C+ T cells. Eight donors were sequenced, of whom seven were HCMV-seropositive, while the remaining one was HCMV-seronegative. Similarly, these clonotypes led the CD3+CD56-NKG2C+ fraction as well in a handful of donors.

The clonotype comes from a man aged 45 to 65 who received an inactivated influenza vaccine. Material: PBMCs from blood, obtained on the day of vaccination. This chain uses TRBV10-3 with TRBJ2-5; 7 bases match TRBD1. In DNA, the CDR3 is TGTGCCATCAGTGACAGGGGGCAAGAGACCCAGTACTTC. It is translated as CAISDRGQETQYF.